Reported below is one T cell receptor beta chain. The antigen is undetermined. The sample has other DNA sequences that encode this CDR3 too. Synthetic inline TR CDR3 controls covering all V-J pairings were spiked into each PCR. Produced via immunoSEQ multiplex PCR; TCRdb's table is partial and in-frame only. The sample consists of about 30,000 clones, approximately 92% of them appearing once. Germline CDR1 is SGDLS and CDR2 is YYNGEE. The CDR3 has 15 residues. The V and J ends lost 3 bases and 5 bases, in that order; junction bases with no gene match: 6. The data were obtained in a study of multiple sclerosis patients with progressive multifocal leukoencephalopathy. Study observations and caveats: Expanded clones at PML onset predated and persisted through natalizumab therapy. No common TRBV or TRBJ usage or pairing appeared at PML.

The sample's time point: before natalizumab initiation. T0 blood was collected before the first natalizumab infusion. V and J are TRBV9 and TRBJ2-2; TRBD1 matches 8 bases. Sequenced sample: PBMCs. This sequence was found in a man under 40 with multiple sclerosis. Here the CDR3 DNA reads TGTGCCAGCAGCGGTGGGACAGGAGAAACCGGGGAGCTGTTTTTT. Its translation is CASSGGTGETGELFF. The full variable domain, rest sourced from reference TRBV9 and TRBJ2-2, is DSGVTQTPKHLITATGQRVTLRCSPRSGDLSVYWYQQSLDQGLQFLIQYYNGEERAKGNILERFSAQQFPDLHSELNLSSLELGDSALYFCASSGGTGETGELFFGEGSRLTVL.